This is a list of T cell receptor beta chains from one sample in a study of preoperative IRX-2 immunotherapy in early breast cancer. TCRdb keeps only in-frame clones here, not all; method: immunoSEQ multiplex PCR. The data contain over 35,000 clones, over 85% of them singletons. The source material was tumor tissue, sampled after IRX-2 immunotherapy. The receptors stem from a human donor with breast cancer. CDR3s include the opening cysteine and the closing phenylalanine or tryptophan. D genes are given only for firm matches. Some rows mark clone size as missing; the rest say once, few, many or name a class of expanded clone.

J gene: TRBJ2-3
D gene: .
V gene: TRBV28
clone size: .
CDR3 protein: CASSWVESDTQYF
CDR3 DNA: TGTGCCAGCAGTTGGGTGGAGTCAGATACGCAGTATTTT

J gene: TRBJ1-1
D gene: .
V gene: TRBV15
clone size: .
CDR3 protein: CATSRRRSTNTEAFF
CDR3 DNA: TGTGCCACCAGCAGGAGGAGGTCCACTAACACTGAAGCTTTCTTT

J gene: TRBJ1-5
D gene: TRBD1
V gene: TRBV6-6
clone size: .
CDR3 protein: CASSLYRGLGQPQHF
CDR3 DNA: TGTGCCAGCAGTTTGTACAGGGGGTTAGGTCAGCCCCAGCATTTT

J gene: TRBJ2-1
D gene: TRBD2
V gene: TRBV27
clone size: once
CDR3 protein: CASSKRGGMDEQFF
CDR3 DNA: TGTGCCAGCAGTAAACGGGGGGGGATGGATGAGCAGTTCTTC

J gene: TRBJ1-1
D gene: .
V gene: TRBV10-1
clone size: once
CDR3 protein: CASSESLFGVRTEAFF
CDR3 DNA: TGCGCCAGCAGTGAATCTTTGTTTGGGGTGAGAACTGAAGCTTTCTTT

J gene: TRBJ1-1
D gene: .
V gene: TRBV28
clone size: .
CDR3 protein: CASSLTPRRVMNTEAFF
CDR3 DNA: TGTGCCAGCAGTTTAACCCCCAGGAGGGTCATGAACACTGAAGCTTTCTTT

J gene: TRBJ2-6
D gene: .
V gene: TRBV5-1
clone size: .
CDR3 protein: CASSPRGASSGANVLTF
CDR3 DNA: TGCGCCAGCAGCCCCCGGGGGGCGAGCTCTGGGGCCAACGTCCTGACTTTC

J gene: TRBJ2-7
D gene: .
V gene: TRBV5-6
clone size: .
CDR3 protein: CASSLPHLREQYF
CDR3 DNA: TGTGCCAGCAGCCTGCCCCATCTGCGCGAGCAGTACTTC

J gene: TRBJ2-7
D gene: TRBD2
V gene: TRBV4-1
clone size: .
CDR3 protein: CASSPSPGLAHWQYF
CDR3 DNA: TGCGCCAGCAGCCCAAGTCCGGGACTAGCGCACTGGCAGTACTTC

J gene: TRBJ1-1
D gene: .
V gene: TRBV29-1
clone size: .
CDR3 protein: CSADTNTEAFF
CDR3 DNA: TGCAGCGCCGACACAAACACTGAAGCTTTCTTT

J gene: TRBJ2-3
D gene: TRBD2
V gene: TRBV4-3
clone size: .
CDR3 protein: CASSQFHSGGGTDTQYF
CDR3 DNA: TGCGCCAGCAGCCAATTCCACAGCGGGGGGGGCACAGATACGCAGTATTTT

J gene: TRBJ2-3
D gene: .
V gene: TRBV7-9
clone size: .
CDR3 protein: CASSLGVDTQYF
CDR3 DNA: TGTGCCAGCAGCTTAGGAGTAGATACGCAGTATTTT

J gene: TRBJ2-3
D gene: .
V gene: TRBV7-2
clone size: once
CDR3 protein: CASSATSLLGDTQYF
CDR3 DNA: TGTGCCAGCAGCGCCACGTCTCTCCTCGGGGATACGCAGTATTTT

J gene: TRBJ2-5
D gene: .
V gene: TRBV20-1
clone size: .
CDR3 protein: CSAQEEETQYF
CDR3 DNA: TGCAGTGCTCAAGAGGAAGAGACCCAGTACTTC

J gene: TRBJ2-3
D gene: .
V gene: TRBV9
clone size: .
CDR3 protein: CASSAVFRGVTDTQYF
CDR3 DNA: TGTGCCAGCAGCGCAGTCTTTCGCGGGGTCACAGATACGCAGTATTTT

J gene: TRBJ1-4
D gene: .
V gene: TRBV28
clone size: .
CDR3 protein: CASSFPSTGEKLFF
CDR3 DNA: TGTGCCAGCAGTTTCCCCTCGACAGGCGAAAAACTGTTTTTT

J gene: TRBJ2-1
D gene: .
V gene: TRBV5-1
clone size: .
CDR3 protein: CAGSLAYDEQFF
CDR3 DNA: TGCGCCGGCAGCTTGGCCTATGATGAGCAGTTCTTC

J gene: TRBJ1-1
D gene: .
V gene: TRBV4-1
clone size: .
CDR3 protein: CASSQLDLVGYGEAFF
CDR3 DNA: TGCGCCAGCAGCCAATTGGATCTTGTGGGTTACGGTGAAGCTTTCTTT

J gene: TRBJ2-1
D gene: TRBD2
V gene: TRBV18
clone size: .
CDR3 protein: CASTGLAGRNEQFF
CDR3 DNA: TGTGCCAGCACGGGACTAGCGGGAAGAAACGAGCAGTTCTTC

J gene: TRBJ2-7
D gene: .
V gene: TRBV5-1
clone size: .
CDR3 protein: CASSPNRGGSYEQYF
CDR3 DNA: TGCGCCAGCAGCCCAAACAGGGGGGGGTCCTACGAGCAGTACTTC

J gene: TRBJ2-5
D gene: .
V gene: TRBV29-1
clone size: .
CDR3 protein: CSATDRLGQETQYF
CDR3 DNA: TGCAGCGCTACAGACAGGTTGGGCCAAGAGACCCAGTACTTC

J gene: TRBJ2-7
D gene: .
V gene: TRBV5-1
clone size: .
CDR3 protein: CASSLVLAGRNYEQYF
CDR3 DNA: TGCGCCAGCAGCTTGGTATTGGCAGGCCGAAACTACGAGCAGTACTTC

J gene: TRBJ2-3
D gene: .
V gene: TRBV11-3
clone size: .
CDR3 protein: CASSFRGPESTDTQYF
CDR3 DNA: TGTGCCAGCAGCTTCCGGGGGCCTGAGAGCACAGATACGCAGTATTTT

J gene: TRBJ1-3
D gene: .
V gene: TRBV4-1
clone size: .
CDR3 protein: CASSQDWASGNTIYF
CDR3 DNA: TGCGCCAGCAGCCAAGATTGGGCCTCTGGAAACACCATATATTTT

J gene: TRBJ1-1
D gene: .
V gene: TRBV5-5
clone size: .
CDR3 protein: CASSLGPLGGTEAFF
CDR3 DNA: TGTGCCAGCAGCTTGGGCCCCCTGGGTGGGACTGAAGCTTTCTTT

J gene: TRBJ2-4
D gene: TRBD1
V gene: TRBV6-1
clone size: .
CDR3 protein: CASIRTGGFNIQYF
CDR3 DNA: TGTGCCAGCATAAGGACAGGGGGCTTCAACATTCAGTACTTC

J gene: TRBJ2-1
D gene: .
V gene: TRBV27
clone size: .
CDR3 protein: CASRKGVSYNEQFF
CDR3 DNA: TGTGCCAGCAGAAAGGGGGTCTCCTACAATGAGCAGTTCTTC

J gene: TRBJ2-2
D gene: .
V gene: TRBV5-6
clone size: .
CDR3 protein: CASSPWGNTGELFF
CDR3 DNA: TGTGCCAGCAGCCCTTGGGGGAACACCGGGGAGCTGTTTTTT

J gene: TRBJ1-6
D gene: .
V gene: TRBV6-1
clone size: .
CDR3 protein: CASAGPGLNSPLHF
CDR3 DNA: TGTGCCAGTGCGGGACCCGGACTTAATTCACCCCTCCACTTT

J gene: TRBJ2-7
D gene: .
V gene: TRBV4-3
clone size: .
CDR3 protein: CASSQVLGTYEQYF
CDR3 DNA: TGCGCCAGCAGCCAAGTTCTGGGGACCTACGAGCAGTACTTC

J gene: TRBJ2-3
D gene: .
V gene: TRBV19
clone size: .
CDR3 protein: CASSNSHTDTQYF
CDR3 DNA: TGTGCCAGTAGTAACTCGCACACAGATACGCAGTATTTT

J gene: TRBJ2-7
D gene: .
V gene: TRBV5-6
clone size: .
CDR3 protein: CAIRGPREYTYEQYF
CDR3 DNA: TGTGCCATTCGGGGCCCCAGGGAATATACCTACGAGCAGTACTTC

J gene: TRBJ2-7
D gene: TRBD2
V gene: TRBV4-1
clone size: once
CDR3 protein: CASSRSGTAGVYEQYF
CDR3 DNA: TGCGCCAGCAGCCGAAGCGGTACGGCGGGAGTGTACGAGCAGTACTTC

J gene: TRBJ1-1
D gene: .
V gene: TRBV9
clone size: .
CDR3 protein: CASSVQGNTEAFF
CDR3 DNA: TGTGCCAGCAGCGTGCAGGGGAACACTGAAGCTTTCTTT

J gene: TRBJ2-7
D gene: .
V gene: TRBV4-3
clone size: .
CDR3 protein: CASSQGFRDLSSYEQYF
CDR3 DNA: TGCGCCAGCAGCCAAGGGTTCCGGGACTTGAGCTCCTACGAGCAGTACTTC

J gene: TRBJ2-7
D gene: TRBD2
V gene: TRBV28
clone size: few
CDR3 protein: CASMPWYLREGVVGYEQYF
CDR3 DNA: TGTGCCAGCATGCCTTGGTACCTCCGGGAGGGGGTAGTGGGCTACGAGCAGTACTTC

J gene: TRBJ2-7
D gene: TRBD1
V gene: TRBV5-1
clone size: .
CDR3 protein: CASSSTGTGIHEQYF
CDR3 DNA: TGCGCCAGCAGCTCTACCGGGACAGGGATCCACGAGCAGTACTTC

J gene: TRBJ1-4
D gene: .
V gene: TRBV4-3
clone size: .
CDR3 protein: CASSQEVPTGHTNEKLFF
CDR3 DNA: TGCGCCAGCAGCCAAGAGGTCCCCACGGGACATACTAATGAAAAACTGTTTTTT

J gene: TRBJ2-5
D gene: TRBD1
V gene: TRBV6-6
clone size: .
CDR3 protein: CASSNDRTGGETQYF
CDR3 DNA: TGTGCCAGCAGCAACGATCGGACAGGTGGGGAGACCCAGTACTTC

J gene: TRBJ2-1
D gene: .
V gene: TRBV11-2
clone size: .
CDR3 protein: CASSHLGNNEQFF
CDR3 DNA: TGTGCCAGCAGCCATCTAGGAAACAATGAGCAGTTCTTC

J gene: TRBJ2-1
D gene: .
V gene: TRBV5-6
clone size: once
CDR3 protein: CASSLHDGSTYNEQFF
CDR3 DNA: TGTGCCAGCAGCTTGCACGACGGGAGCACCTACAATGAGCAGTTCTTC

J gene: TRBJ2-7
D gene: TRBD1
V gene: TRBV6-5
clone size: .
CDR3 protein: CASSSGGGPREQYF
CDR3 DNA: TGTGCCAGCAGTTCAGGGGGTGGACCGCGTGAGCAGTACTTC

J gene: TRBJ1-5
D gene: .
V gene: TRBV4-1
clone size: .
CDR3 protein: CASSQVRSNQPQHF
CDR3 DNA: TGCGCCAGCAGCCAAGTGCGGAGTAATCAGCCCCAGCATTTT

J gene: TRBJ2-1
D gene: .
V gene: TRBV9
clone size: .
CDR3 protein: CASSVADFDNEQFF
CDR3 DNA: TGTGCCAGCAGCGTAGCTGACTTTGACAATGAGCAGTTCTTC

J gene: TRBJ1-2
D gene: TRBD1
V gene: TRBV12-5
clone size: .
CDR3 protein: CASGLGRTGSLTF
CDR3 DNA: TGTGCTAGTGGTTTGGGCCGGACAGGGTCTCTCACCTTC

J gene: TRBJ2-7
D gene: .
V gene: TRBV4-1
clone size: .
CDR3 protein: CASSQQTSQGSSYEQYF
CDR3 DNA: TGCGCCAGCAGCCAACAGACCTCCCAGGGCTCCTCTTACGAGCAGTACTTC

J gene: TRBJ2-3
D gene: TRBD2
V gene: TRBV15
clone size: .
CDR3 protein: CATSSGLAGVGTDTQYF
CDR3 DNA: TGTGCCACCAGCAGCGGACTAGCGGGTGTTGGCACAGATACGCAGTATTTT

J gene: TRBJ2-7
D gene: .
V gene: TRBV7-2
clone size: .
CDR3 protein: CASSYLGDHSYEQYF
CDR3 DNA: TGTGCCAGCAGCTATTTGGGGGATCACTCCTACGAGCAGTACTTC

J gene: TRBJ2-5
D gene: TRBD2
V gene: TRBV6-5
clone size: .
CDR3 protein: CASSTSGGTETQYF
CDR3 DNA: TGTGCCAGCAGTACTAGCGGGGGGACAGAGACCCAGTACTTC

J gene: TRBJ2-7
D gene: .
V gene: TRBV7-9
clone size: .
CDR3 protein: CASSLFGTQKYEQYF
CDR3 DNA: TGTGCCAGCAGCTTATTCGGGACTCAAAAATACGAGCAGTACTTC

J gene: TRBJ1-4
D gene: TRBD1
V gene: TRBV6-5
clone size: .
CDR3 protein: CASSYLRDRDEKLFF
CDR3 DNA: TGTGCCAGCAGTTACCTAAGGGACAGGGACGAAAAACTGTTTTTT

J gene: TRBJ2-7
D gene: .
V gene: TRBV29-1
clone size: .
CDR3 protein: CSVAGDPYEQYF
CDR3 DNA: TGCAGCGTGGCAGGGGATCCCTACGAGCAGTACTTC